The rows below give T cell receptor beta chains drawn from one sample of a study of graft-versus-host responses after intestinal transplantation. These receptors' targets are unknown. Assay: immunoSEQ multiplex PCR; the TCRdb copy retains only in-frame clones and omits some. The sample has about 93,000 clones; 85% to 95% are singletons. Sequenced material: unstimulated CD8+ T cells sorted from spleen or lymph node cells, taken before intestinal transplant. These TCRs come from a human donor who received an intestinal transplant. Both conserved end residues are part of each CDR3. A D gene is named only where the DNA matches it firmly. Size tells how often a clone was seen (once, few, many) or the class of an expanded clone, and some rows leave it out.

D gene	V gene	J gene	clone size	CDR3 length	CDR3 DNA	CDR3 protein
TRBD1	TRBV27	TRBJ2-1	NA	13	TGTGCCAGCAGTTGGCAGGGGGACAATGAGCAGTTCTTC	CASSWQGDNEQFF
NA	TRBV4-2	TRBJ2-3	NA	15	TGTGCCAGCAGCCAACTCGACAGGTTGGGAGATACGCAGTATTTT	CASSQLDRLGDTQYF
TRBD1	TRBV6-4	TRBJ2-1	NA	15	TGTGCCAGCAGCCATTCAGGGGGCGGATCGGATGAGCAGTTCTTC	CASSHSGGGSDEQFF
NA	TRBV27	TRBJ2-3	once	14	TGTGCCAGCAGTTTAGTAGGGGGTACAGATACGCAGTATTTT	CASSLVGGTDTQYF
NA	TRBV5-6	TRBJ2-1	NA	13	TGTGCCAGCAGCCCCGCAGGGGGGAATGAGCAGTTCTTC	CASSPAGGNEQFF
NA	TRBV14	TRBJ2-1	NA	14	TGTGCCAGCAGCCAACCTCCTAGCCACAATGAGCAGTTCTTC	CASSQPPSHNEQFF
NA	TRBV21-1	TRBJ1-2	NA	13	TGTGCCAGCAGTTACAGGGTGGTCTATGGCTACACCTTC	CASSYRVVYGYTF
NA	TRBV7-8	TRBJ1-2	NA	12	TGTGCCAGCCACGGGTCGCTCTATGGCTACACCTTC	CASHGSLYGYTF
NA	TRBV4-3	TRBJ2-7	NA	14	TGCGCCAGCAGCCAGGAGCCCCTTAGTTACGAGCAGTACTTC	CASSQEPLSYEQYF
TRBD1	TRBV4-1	TRBJ2-7	NA	17	TGCGCCAGCAGCCAAGATCACGAAGAAGGGGGCACCTACGAGCAGTACTTC	CASSQDHEEGGTYEQYF
TRBD1	TRBV27	TRBJ2-5	once	15	TGTGCCAGCACCTTGACAGGGGGCGTTGGAGAGACCCAGTACTTC	CASTLTGGVGETQYF
NA	TRBV10-3	TRBJ2-7	NA	15	TGTGCCATCAGTGCCCCTAGCTCCGCCTCCTACGAGCAGTACTTC	CAISAPSSASYEQYF
NA	TRBV19	TRBJ1-6	NA	16	TGTGCCAGTAGTGCAACAGGGTTTGTGGTTGGTTCACCCCTCCACTTT	CASSATGFVVGSPLHF
TRBD2	TRBV4-2	TRBJ2-7	NA	16	TGTGCCAGCAGCCAAGAACCGGGAGCGGGGGTCTACGAGCAGTACTTC	CASSQEPGAGVYEQYF
NA	TRBV7-4	TRBJ1-4	NA	17	TGTGCCAGCAGCTTCCTCCTCAGCAGGGGCCTAAATGAAAAACTGTTTTTT	CASSFLLSRGLNEKLFF
NA	TRBV28	TRBJ1-5	NA	14	TGTGCCAGCAGTTCAACAGGGACATCTCAACCCCAGCATTTT	CASSSTGTSQPQHF
NA	TRBV29-1	TRBJ2-2	NA	13	TGCAGCGTTGAATACTTAAACACCGGGGAGCTGTTTTTT	CSVEYLNTGELFF
TRBD1	TRBV19	TRBJ2-7	NA	14	TGTGCCAGTAGTTCCGGGACAGGGCCCTACGAGCAGTACTTC	CASSSGTGPYEQYF
NA	TRBV29-1	TRBJ1-2	NA	14	TGCAGCGTTGAAGATGTAGGGGATTGGGAAGGCTACACCTTC	CSVEDVGDWEGYTF
TRBD1	TRBV9	TRBJ2-7	NA	15	TGTGCCAGCAGCGTAGGCACAGGGGGAACCTACGAGCAGTACTTC	CASSVGTGGTYEQYF
TRBD2	TRBV19	TRBJ2-5	NA	16	TGTGCCAGTAGTACCGGGACTAGCGGGGATTGGGAGACCCAGTACTTC	CASSTGTSGDWETQYF
NA	TRBV4-2	TRBJ1-1	NA	14	TGTGCCAGCAGCCAAGAGACAGCGAACACTGAAGCTTTCTTT	CASSQETANTEAFF
NA	TRBV5-6	TRBJ1-4	few	14	TGTGCCAGCAGCTTCGGGGACTGGAACATAGAACTGTTTTTT	CASSFGDWNIELFF
TRBD1	TRBV27	TRBJ2-1	NA	15	TGTGCCAGCAGTTCCGGGACAGGGTCCTACAATGAGCAGTTCTTC	CASSSGTGSYNEQFF
TRBD2	TRBV28	TRBJ2-5	NA	13	TGTGCCAGCAGTTTTAGCGGGAGGGAGACCCAGTACTTC	CASSFSGRETQYF
NA	TRBV9	TRBJ2-5	NA	15	TGTGCCAGCAGCGCTCGGGACATTTACCAAGAGACCCAGTACTTC	CASSARDIYQETQYF
NA	TRBV9	TRBJ1-2	NA	16	TGTGCCAGCAGCACGTTCGGGACTCCCGGGGATGATGGCTACACCTTC	CASSTFGTPGDDGYTF
TRBD1	TRBV4-1	TRBJ2-7	NA	15	TGCGCCAGCAGCCAAGAAAACAGGGGTTTCTACGAGCAGTACTTC	CASSQENRGFYEQYF
NA	TRBV7-7	TRBJ1-2	NA	12	TGTGCCAGCAGCTTGGCCAACTATGGCTACACCTTC	CASSLANYGYTF
TRBD1	TRBV30	TRBJ1-1	NA	15	TGTGCCTGGAGTGAAGGGACAGGGTGGAACACTGAAGCTTTCTTT	CAWSEGTGWNTEAFF
TRBD1	TRBV10-2	TRBJ1-5	NA	13	TGCGCCAGCAACGACAGGGTTAATCAGCCCCAGCATTTT	CASNDRVNQPQHF
NA	TRBV27	TRBJ2-7	NA	14	TGTGCCAGCAGTCCTGCCCCAGGGATCTACGAGCAGTACTTC	CASSPAPGIYEQYF
TRBD1	TRBV14	TRBJ2-2	NA	15	TGTGCCAGCAGCCAAGTTCAGGGGGCCACCGGGGAGCTGTTTTTT	CASSQVQGATGELFF
NA	TRBV9	TRBJ1-2	NA	15	TGTGCCAGCAGCGTAGTTGGCAGTTCTAACTATGGCTACACCTTC	CASSVVGSSNYGYTF
TRBD2	TRBV6-1	TRBJ2-7	NA	17	TGTGCCAGCAGTGAAGCGCTTCCGGGACTAGCGGTCTACGAGCAGTACTTC	CASSEALPGLAVYEQYF
NA	TRBV2	TRBJ2-1	NA	14	TGTGCCAGCAGTCCGGGAGTGTCCTACAATGAGCAGTTCTTC	CASSPGVSYNEQFF
TRBD1	TRBV11-3	TRBJ1-2	NA	13	TGTGCCAGCAGCTTACAGGGGGAAGACGGCTACACCTTC	CASSLQGEDGYTF
TRBD2	TRBV19	TRBJ2-7	once	14	TGTGCCAGTAGTATGGCTAGCGGATCCTACGAGCAGTACTTC	CASSMASGSYEQYF
TRBD1	TRBV19	TRBJ1-6	NA	15	TGTGCCAGTAGTATTGGGGCAGGGGGCTTTTCACCCCTCCACTTT	CASSIGAGGFSPLHF
NA	TRBV30	TRBJ2-5	NA	14	TGTGCCCATTTTAGTGGGCAACCCCAGGAGACCCAGTACTTC	CAHFSGQPQETQYF
TRBD1	TRBV27	TRBJ2-7	NA	14	TGTGCCAGCAGTTTGGGCAGGGGGATGTACGAGCAGTACTTC	CASSLGRGMYEQYF
NA	TRBV9	TRBJ2-7	once	15	TGTGCCAGCAGCGTAGCGTTGGGGAGCTCCTACGAGCAGTACTTC	CASSVALGSSYEQYF